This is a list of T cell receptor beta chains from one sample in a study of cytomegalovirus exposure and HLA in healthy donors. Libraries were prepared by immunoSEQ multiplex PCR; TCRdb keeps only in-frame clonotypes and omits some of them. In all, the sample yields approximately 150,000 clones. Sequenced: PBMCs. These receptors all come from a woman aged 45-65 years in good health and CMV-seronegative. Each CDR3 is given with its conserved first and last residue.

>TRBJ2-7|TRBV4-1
CASSQGQQIRVGDEQYF
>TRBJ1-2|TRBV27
CASSLSGYAGAARYTF
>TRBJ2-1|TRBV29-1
CSGTGGYDNEQFF
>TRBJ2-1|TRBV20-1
CSATLLRWQFF
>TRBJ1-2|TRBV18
CASSPSGPYGYTF
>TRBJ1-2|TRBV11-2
CASSLLTTGGDGYTF
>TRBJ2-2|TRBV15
CATSRVGRGTGELFF
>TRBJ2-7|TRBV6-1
CASTIGTGSYEQYF
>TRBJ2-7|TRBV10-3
CAISESAVSASYEQYF
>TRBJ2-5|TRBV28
CASSFDRVETQYF
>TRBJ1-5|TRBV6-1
CASNRDRFVQPQHF
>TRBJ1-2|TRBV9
CASSRGGQGDYGYTF
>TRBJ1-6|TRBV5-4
CASRSQGSYNSPLHF
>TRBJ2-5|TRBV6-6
CASSTPGQGRETQYF
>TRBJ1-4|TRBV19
CASSTWTVVTVGKLFF
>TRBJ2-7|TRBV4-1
CASSQVGGDRSYEQYF
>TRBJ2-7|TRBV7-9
CASSSKDRYSYEQYF
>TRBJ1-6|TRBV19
CASSMGGQGSSPLHF
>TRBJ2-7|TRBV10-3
CAINPGQAPYEQYF
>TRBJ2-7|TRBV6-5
CASSSGQGADEQYF
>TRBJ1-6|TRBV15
CATSRDDRRNSPLHF
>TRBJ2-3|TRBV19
CASSIGDRVTDTQYF
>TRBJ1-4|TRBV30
CAWSLNEKLFF
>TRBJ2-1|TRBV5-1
CASSFRGDNNEQFF